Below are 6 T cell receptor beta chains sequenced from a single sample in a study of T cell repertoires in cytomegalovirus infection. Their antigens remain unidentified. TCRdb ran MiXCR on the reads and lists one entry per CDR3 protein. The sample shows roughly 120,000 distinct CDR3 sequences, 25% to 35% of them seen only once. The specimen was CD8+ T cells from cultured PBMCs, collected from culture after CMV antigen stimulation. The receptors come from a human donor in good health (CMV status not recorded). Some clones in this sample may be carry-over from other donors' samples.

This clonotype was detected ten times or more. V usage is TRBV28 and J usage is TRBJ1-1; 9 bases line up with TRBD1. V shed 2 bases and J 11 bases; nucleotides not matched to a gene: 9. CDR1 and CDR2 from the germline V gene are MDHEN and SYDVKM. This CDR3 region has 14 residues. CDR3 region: CASSLDRGMSDAFF. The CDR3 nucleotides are TGTGCCAGCAGTTTAGACAGGGGGATGTCGGATGCTTTCTTT.

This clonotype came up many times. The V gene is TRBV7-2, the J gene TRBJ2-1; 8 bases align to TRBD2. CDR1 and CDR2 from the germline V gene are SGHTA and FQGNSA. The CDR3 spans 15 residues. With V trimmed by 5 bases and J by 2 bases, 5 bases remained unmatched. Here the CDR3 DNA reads TGTGCCAGCAGCATCACTAGCGGTCCCTACAATGAGCAGTTCTTC. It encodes CASSITSGPYNEQFF.

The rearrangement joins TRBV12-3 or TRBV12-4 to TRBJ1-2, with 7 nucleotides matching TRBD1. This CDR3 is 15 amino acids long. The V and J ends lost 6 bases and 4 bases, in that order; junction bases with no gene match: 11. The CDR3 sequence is CASSSSDREGYGYTF. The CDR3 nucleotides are TGTGCCAGCAGCTCGTCCGACAGGGAGGGCTATGGCTACACCTTC.

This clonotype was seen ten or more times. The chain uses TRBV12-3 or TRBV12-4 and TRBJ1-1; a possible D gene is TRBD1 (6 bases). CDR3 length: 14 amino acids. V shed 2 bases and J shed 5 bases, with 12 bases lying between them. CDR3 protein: CASSLTGGGTEAFF. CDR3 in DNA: TGTGCCAGCAGTTTAACCGGGGGCGGAACTGAAGCTTTCTTT.

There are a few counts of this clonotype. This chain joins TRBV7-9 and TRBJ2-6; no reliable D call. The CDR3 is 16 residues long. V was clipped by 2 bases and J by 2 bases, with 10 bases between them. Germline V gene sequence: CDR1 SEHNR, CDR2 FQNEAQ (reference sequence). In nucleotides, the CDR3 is TGTGCCAGCAGCTTAAAATCTACCACTGGGGCCAACGTCCTGACTTTC. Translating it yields CASSLKSTTGANVLTF.

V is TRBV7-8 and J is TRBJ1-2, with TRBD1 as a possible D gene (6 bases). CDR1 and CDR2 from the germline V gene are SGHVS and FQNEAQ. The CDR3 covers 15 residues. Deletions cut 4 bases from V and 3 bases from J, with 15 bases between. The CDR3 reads CASSSEPQGHYGYTF. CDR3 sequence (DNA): TGTGCCAGCAGCTCAGAGCCACAGGGCCACTATGGCTACACCTTC.